Shown below are 27 T cell receptor beta chains from a single sample sequenced in a study of T-cell memory formation after mild COVID-19. TCRdb used MiXCR to reprocess the 5' RACE reads, holding one entry per CDR3 protein. There are 300,000 to 400,000 distinct CDR3 sequences in the sample; roughly 20% occur only once, and approximately 12% lies in the top ten. Input material: PBMCs or a T cell subset sorted from them (not recorded which). These receptors were collected from an adult woman who had mild COVID-19 (a few samples of this study predate the infection). Cell type and time point are not known.

This clonotype came up many times. The chain uses TRBV9 and TRBJ1-5, with unresolved D. Trimming pared 2 bases from V and 3 bases from J, leaving 9 bases between. This CDR3 comprises 14 residues. CDR1 is SGDLS and CDR2 is YYNGEE in the germline V gene. CDR3: CASSVDGANQPQHF. In DNA, the CDR3 is TGTGCCAGCAGCGTGGACGGCGCCAATCAGCCCCAGCATTTT.

In its sample, this clonotype was seen many times. V usage is TRBV6-1 and J usage is TRBJ2-2, with 9 bases that match TRBD1. The ends lost 8 bases at V and 5 bases at J; junction bases unmatched: 12. This CDR3 spans 16 amino acids. In germline, CDR1 is MNHNS, CDR2 SASEGT. The CDR3 loop is CASPSWGTGSTGELFF. The DNA for the CDR3 is TGTGCCAGCCCCTCATGGGGGACAGGGAGTACCGGGGAGCTGTTTTTT.

This clonotype has only a few counts. This sequence joins TRBV5-4 and TRBJ2-1; 11 nucleotides align to TRBD2. Unmatched junction bases numbered 8, after V lost 5 bases and J lost 4 bases. The CDR3 is made up of 16 amino acids. Germline CDR1 and CDR2: SGHNT and YYREEE (reference sequence). The CDR3 loop is CASSSRTSGLYNEQFF. In nucleotides, the CDR3 is TGTGCCAGCAGTTCTCGGACTAGCGGGCTTTACAATGAGCAGTTCTTC.

This clonotype was observed a few times. The rearrangement uses TRBV4-3 and TRBJ2-7; a possible D gene is TRBD2 (6 bases). The V gene lost 1 base and the J gene lost 3 bases, with 13 bases spanning the gap. The CDR3 contains 15 residues. Per germline, CDR1 LGHNA and CDR2 YSLEER. The CDR3 sequence is CASSQGTGGGYEQYF. DNA of the CDR3: TGCGCCAGCAGCCAAGGGACTGGGGGAGGCTACGAGCAGTACTTC.

J is TRBJ2-3 and V is TRBV27; 7 bases line up with TRBD2. The CDR3 length is 14 residues. V was pared by 6 bases and J by 4 bases, with 7 bases of the junction left unmatched. Germline V gives CDR1 MNHEY, CDR2 SMNVEV (reference sequence). In DNA form, the CDR3 reads TGTGCCAGCAGGGGGCGGGAGTGGGCAGATACGCAGTATTTT. It translates to CASRGREWADTQYF.

The chain employs TRBV24-1 and TRBJ2-5, with 16 bases aligning to TRBD2. The germline V gene has CDR1 KGHDR and CDR2 SFDVKD. J lost 5 bases, V lost 4 bases, and 3 bases had no gene match. The length of the CDR3 is 16 residues. CDR3 sequence reads: CATSDPGLAGGETQYF. The CDR3 DNA reads as TGTGCCACCAGTGACCCGGGACTAGCGGGAGGGGAGACCCAGTACTTC.

This clonotype was seen a few times. This sequence joins TRBV12-3 or TRBV12-4 and TRBJ2-3, with a weak D call TRBD1 (6 bases). The CDR3 spans 14 residues. V lost 5 bases and J 2 bases, leaving 11 bases between the germline ends. The CDR3 protein is CASSKQGNTDTQYF. The DNA for the CDR3 is TGTGCCAGCAGTAAACAGGGTAACACAGATACGCAGTATTTT.

The chain uses TRBV3-1 and TRBJ2-3; possibly TRBD1 for D (5 bases). CDR3 length equals 14 residues. Germline values: CDR1 LGHDT, CDR2 YNNKEL (reference sequence). The V gene lost 1 base and the J gene lost 7 bases, with 12 bases spanning the gap. This CDR3 is CASSQGSRVHTQYF. In DNA form, the CDR3 reads TGTGCCAGCAGCCAAGGGTCCAGGGTACATACGCAGTATTTT.

This chain joins TRBV6-6 and TRBJ1-5; TRBD1 matches 9 bases. The CDR3 has 14 residues. Germline values: CDR1 MNHNY, CDR2 SVGAGI (reference sequence). J lost 7 bases, V lost 7 bases, and 8 bases had no gene match. DNA of the CDR3: TGTGCCAGCACCGCGACAGGGGGAGAACAGCCCCAGCATTTT. Translated, it gives CASTATGGEQPQHF.

The chain has TRBV7-9 and TRBJ2-3; a possible D gene is TRBD2 (7 bases). The CDR3 totals 15 residues. The germline CDR1 and CDR2 sequences are SEHNR and FQNEAQ (reference sequence). V shed 2 bases and J shed 3 bases, with 12 bases lying between them. CDR3 DNA sequence: TGTGCCAGCAGCTTACCGGGGGGCCAGACAGATACGCAGTATTTT. It translates to CASSLPGGQTDTQYF. The full variable domain, completed using reference TRBV7-9 and TRBJ2-3, is DTGVSQNPRHKITKRGQNVTFRCDPISEHNRLYWYRQTLGQGPEFLTYFQNEAQLEKSRLLSDRFSAERPKGSFSTLEIQRTEQGDSAMYLCASSLPGGQTDTQYFGPGTRLTVL.

This clonotype has just a few counts. The CDR3, as DNA: TGTGCCAGCGCCCCGCTAGCGGGAGTTAGCACAGATACGCAGTATTTT. Amino acid sequence: CASAPLAGVSTDTQYF. The chain combines TRBV6-4 with TRBJ2-3; 10 positions match TRBD2. The germline gives CDR1 MRHNA, CDR2 SNTAGT. The CDR3 has 16 residues. V lost 8 bases and J lost 0; bases outside the gene matches: 8.

The chain recombines TRBV24-1 with TRBJ1-5; D gene ambiguous. Trimming removed 8 bases at V and 1 base at J, with 11 bases between. Per germline, CDR1 KGHDR and CDR2 SFDVKD. The CDR3 loop spans 14 amino acids. The CDR3: CATTPDGSNQPQHF. The DNA for the CDR3 is TGTGCCACCACTCCCGACGGAAGCAATCAGCCCCAGCATTTT.

The chain employs TRBV4-1 and TRBJ1-5; TRBD1 aligns across 10 bases. Unmatched junction bases numbered 6, after V lost 3 bases and J lost 7 bases. The CDR3 is made up of 15 amino acids. CDR1 and CDR2 from the germline V gene are MGHRA and YSYEKL. CDR3 bases: TGCGCCAGCAGCCAGGACAGGGGGTGGGGGCAGCCCCAGCATTTT. Amino acids: CASSQDRGWGQPQHF.

This clonotype showed up many times. A read error may be the cause here, since a much bigger clone is one base away. This rearrangement joins TRBV5-1 to TRBJ2-7, with no clear D. Looked up from germline, CDR1 is SGHRS and CDR2 is YFSETQ. CDR3 size: 11 residues. CDR3 sequence (DNA): TGTGCCAGCAGTTGGGGCTACGAGCAGTACTTC. This codes for CASSWGYEQYF.

The chain employs TRBV29-1 and TRBJ2-5, with D possibly TRBD1 on 6 matching bases. Trimming removed 5 bases at V and 0 bases at J, with 16 bases between. CDR1 SQVTM and CDR2 ANQGSEA come from the germline V gene. The CDR3 totals 15 residues. The chain's CDR3 is CSVKGTQGYQETQYF. DNA of the CDR3: TGCAGCGTTAAGGGGACACAGGGATACCAAGAGACCCAGTACTTC.

This clonotype was picked up a small number of times. The CDR3 DNA is TGTGCCGCCGGGACAGGGTCTTGGGAGCAGTACTTC. Its protein is CAAGTGSWEQYF. The chain is built from TRBV24-1 and TRBJ2-7, with 9 bases matching TRBD1. Germline V gene lookup returns CDR1 KGHDR and CDR2 SFDVKD. J was trimmed by 7 bases and V by 12 bases; bases with no gene match: 9. CDR3 length: 12 amino acids.

This clonotype was counted between two and nine times. This sequence joins TRBV18 and TRBJ2-7; 9 nucleotides match TRBD1. The germline V gene encodes CDR1 KGHSH and CDR2 LQKENI. The CDR3 has 13 amino acids. J was trimmed by 3 bases and V by 4 bases; bases with no gene match: 1. CDR3 nucleotide sequence: TGTGCCAGCTCACAGGGACAGGGCTACGAGCAGTACTTC. Translating gives CASSQGQGYEQYF.

The sample holds a few counts of this clonotype. CDR3: CASSRGGGGREQFF. CDR3 bases: TGCGCCAGCAGCCGGGGCGGTGGCGGGCGTGAGCAGTTCTTC. The chain uses TRBV4-3 and TRBJ2-1; either TRBD1 or TRBD2 may fit D (5 bases each). The V gene lost 4 bases and the J gene lost 9 bases, with 16 bases spanning the gap. This CDR3 is built from 14 residues. Germline V gene lookup returns CDR1 LGHNA and CDR2 YSLEER.

The chain employs TRBV5-6 and TRBJ2-2; TRBD1 is a possible D gene (5 bases). CDR1 SGHDT and CDR2 YYEEEE come from the germline V gene. Trimming left V 5 bases short and J 5 bases short, with 13 bases between. This CDR3 has 14 amino acids. This CDR3 is CASSDQGWTGELFF. In nucleotides, the CDR3 is TGTGCCAGCAGTGACCAGGGTTGGACCGGGGAGCTGTTTTTT.

For the CDR3, the DNA is TGCAGTGCTATCACAGTAAGCTCCTACGAGCAGTACTTC. This sequence encodes CSAITVSSYEQYF. This chain connects TRBV20-1 to TRBJ2-7; no clear D. Germline CDR1 reads DFQATT; CDR2 reads SNEGSKA (reference sequence). Trimming shortened V by 4 bases and J by 0 bases, and 10 bases separated the two germline ends. CDR3 length equals 13 residues.

This chain uses TRBV9 with TRBJ2-1, with 9 bases identical to TRBD1. The CDR3 contains 13 residues. V trimming: 5 bases; J trimming: 7 bases; junction bases outside the gene matches: 4. Germline CDR1 is SGDLS and CDR2 is YYNGEE. In DNA, the CDR3 is TGTGCCAGCAGTCGGACAGGGGTGAATGAGCAGTTCTTC. It encodes CASSRTGVNEQFF.

The table lists this clonotype with a few counts. J is TRBJ1-1 and V is TRBV12-3 or TRBV12-4; no reliable D call. V was clipped by 6 bases and J by 11 bases, with 16 bases between them. This CDR3 comprises 12 residues. CDR3 sequence (DNA): TGTGCCAGCAGCCGGACGGTGGAGTGGGCTTTCTTT. It yields the protein CASSRTVEWAFF.

The J gene is TRBJ2-1, the V gene TRBV12-3 or TRBV12-4; D is perhaps TRBD1 or TRBD2 (5 bases each). V lost 1 base and J lost 8, with 15 bases in between. CDR3 length: 15 amino acids. The CDR3 is CASSLGGTRVDEQFF. The CDR3 bases are TGTGCCAGCAGTTTAGGTGGGACCCGTGTCGATGAGCAGTTCTTC.

The V call is TRBV7-9, the J call TRBJ2-6; D unresolved. The CDR3 runs 14 residues. Trimming cost V 7 bases and J 1 base, with 8 bases left between them. The germline V gene has CDR1 SEHNR and CDR2 FQNEAQ (reference sequence). CDR3 bases: TGTGCCAGCACTCTTAAATCTGGGGCCAACGTCCTGACTTTC. Protein product: CASTLKSGANVLTF.

In its sample, this clonotype was seen a few times. The chain links TRBV3-1 to TRBJ1-1; possible D gene TRBD1, 5 bases. The germline V gene encodes CDR1 LGHDT and CDR2 YNNKEL (reference sequence). V was pared by 0 bases and J by 10 bases, with 18 bases between. The length of the CDR3 is 15 residues. The CDR3 spells CASSQDQLPQGGAFF. CDR3 in DNA: TGTGCCAGCAGCCAAGACCAACTCCCCCAGGGTGGAGCTTTCTTT.

The chain joins TRBV20-1 to TRBJ2-1, with 9 bases lining up with TRBD1. Germline trimming cut 6 bases from V and 4 bases from J; bases unmatched to any gene: 7. The CDR3 loop spans 14 amino acids. From germline, CDR1 is DFQATT and CDR2 SNEGSKA (reference sequence). The chain's CDR3 is CSARTGDKYNEQFF. DNA for the CDR3: TGCAGTGCCAGGACAGGGGACAAATACAATGAGCAGTTCTTC.

The J gene is TRBJ2-7, the V gene TRBV29-1; 7 bases are a match to TRBD2. There are 13 residues in the CDR3. The J segment lost 2 bases and the V segment lost 1 base, leaving 2 bases of the junction unmatched. Germline V gene data show CDR1 as SQVTM and CDR2 as ANQGSEA. The CDR3, as DNA: TGCAGCGTTGAAGCGGGAGGAGCCTACGAGCAGTACTTC. Residues: CSVEAGGAYEQYF.